This entry lists 5 T cell receptor beta chains sequenced from one sample in a study of cytomegalovirus exposure and HLA in healthy donors. Both 60 Vbeta primers and 13 Jbeta primers went into the PCR. Generated by immunoSEQ multiplex PCR, the TCRdb table keeps only in-frame clones and is missing some. The data show roughly 170,000 clones, approximately 84% seen once. Specimen: PBMCs. Source of these receptors: a man aged 25 to 45 in good health and CMV-seronegative.

V gene TRBV19 combines with J gene TRBJ1-5; D call uncertain. The CDR3 contains 15 residues. Trimming stripped 3 bases from V and 0 bases from J, with 9 bases between. Germline-derived CDR1 and CDR2 are LNHDA and SQIVND (reference sequence). Here the CDR3 DNA reads TGTGCCAGTAGTATGAGAGGTTATAGCAATCAGCCCCAGCATTTT. As protein: CASSMRGYSNQPQHF.

This chain joins TRBV4-2 and TRBJ2-5, with 8 bases fitting TRBD2. The trim removed 4 bases at V and 4 bases at J, leaving 5 bases unmatched. CDR3 length: 14 amino acids. The germline V gene encodes CDR1 LGHNA and CDR2 YNFKEQ. CDR3 amino acids: CASSLSGTRETQYF. CDR3 nucleotide sequence: TGTGCCAGCAGCCTTAGCGGGACTAGAGAGACCCAGTACTTC.

This clone was counted between two and nine times. V usage is TRBV6-1 and J usage is TRBJ2-7, with 8 bases identical to TRBD2. V lost 7 bases to trimming and J lost 2 bases; unmatched junction nucleotides: 4. The CDR3 is 13 residues long. The germline V gene encodes CDR1 MNHNS and CDR2 SASEGT. The CDR3 bases are TGTGCCAGCATCGGGAGGGCCGCCTACGAGCAGTACTTC. This translates into CASIGRAAYEQYF.

This clone showed up just a few times. The V and J genes are TRBV29-1 and TRBJ2-7, with a weak D call TRBD2 (6 bases). The germline gives CDR1 SQVTM, CDR2 ANQGSEA. There are 16 residues in the CDR3. With 1 base removed from V and 2 bases from J, the gap between germline ends came to 18 bases. CDR3 nucleotide sequence: TGCAGCGTTGAAGGGGCCGCCGGGGGAGAGACCTACGAGCAGTACTTC. It specifies CSVEGAAGGETYEQYF.

The V and J genes are TRBV7-9 and TRBJ2-7; D is possibly TRBD1 (6 bases). Looked up from germline, CDR1 is SEHNR and CDR2 is FQNEAQ (reference sequence). The CDR3 has 13 residues. V was trimmed by 3 bases and J by 3 bases, leaving 9 bases between them. The DNA for the CDR3 is TGTGCCAGCAGCTTTACGACAGGCTACGAGCAGTACTTC. Residues: CASSFTTGYEQYF. Full variable domain (missing parts from reference TRBV7-9 and TRBJ2-7): DTGVSQNPRHKITKRGQNVTFRCDPISEHNRLYWYRQTLGQGPEFLTYFQNEAQLEKSRLLSDRFSAERPKGSFSTLEIQRTEQGDSAMYLCASSFTTGYEQYFGPGTRLTVT.